Listed below are T cell receptor beta chains from one sample, sequenced in a study of shared clonotypes between healthy human individuals. Here immunoSEQ multiplex PCR was the method, and the copy in TCRdb shows in-frame clones only, minus some. The sample lists roughly 1,800,000 clones; roughly 95% were seen once. Source material: naive CD8+ T cells sorted from blood. Receptor source: a man aged 18 to 29 in good health. The conserved cysteine and the conserved F or W are not part of the CDR3 here.

TRBV4-3	TRBJ1-3	ASSPGTGTGNTIY
TRBV18	TRBJ1-6	ASSPAALSSYNSPLH
TRBV5-6	TRBJ2-7	ASSLELAGAYEQY
TRBV6-5	TRBJ1-1	ASSQGQFRDEAF
TRBV6-5	TRBJ1-2	ASSEDANYGYT
TRBV25-1	TRBJ2-3	ASSEWGQGFITDTQY
TRBV19	TRBJ2-5	ASSTSATGTQY
TRBV11-2	TRBJ2-7	ASSSRHKDYEQY
TRBV4-1	TRBJ1-3	ASSQDRSSGNTIY
TRBV9	TRBJ1-2	ASTADSNYGYT
TRBV10-3	TRBJ1-2	AISPEDRHHYGYT
TRBV7-9	TRBJ1-1	ASSYLTVEAF
TRBV6-1	TRBJ2-5	ASSEFGGYQETQY
TRBV2	TRBJ2-5	ASSGALADKVRETQY
TRBV30	TRBJ1-1	AWSYQNTEAF
TRBV2	TRBJ1-2	ASNGAFT
TRBV6-5	TRBJ1-1	ASTPPGSTEAF
TRBV11-2	TRBJ2-2	ASSLTGGTGELF
TRBV6-1	TRBJ2-1	ASSEARLASYNEQF
TRBV11-2	TRBJ1-4	ASSLDNFGSQNEKLF
TRBV7-2	TRBJ1-1	ASSPKWESNTEAF
TRBV6-5	TRBJ2-7	ASSYSAGVVNYEQY